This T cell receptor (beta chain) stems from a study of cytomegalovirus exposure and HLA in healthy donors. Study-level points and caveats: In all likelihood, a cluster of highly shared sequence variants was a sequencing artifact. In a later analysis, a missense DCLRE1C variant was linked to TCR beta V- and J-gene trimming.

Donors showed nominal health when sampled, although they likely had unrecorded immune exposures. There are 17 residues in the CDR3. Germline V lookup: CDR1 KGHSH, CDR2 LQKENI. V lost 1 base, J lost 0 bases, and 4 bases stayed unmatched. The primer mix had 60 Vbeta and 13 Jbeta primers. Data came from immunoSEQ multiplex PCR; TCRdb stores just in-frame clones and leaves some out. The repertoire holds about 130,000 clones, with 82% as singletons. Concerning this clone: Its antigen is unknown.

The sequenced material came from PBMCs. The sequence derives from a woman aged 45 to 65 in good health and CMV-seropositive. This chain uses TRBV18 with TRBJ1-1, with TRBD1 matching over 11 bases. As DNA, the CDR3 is TGTGCCAGCTCACCACGGGACAGGGGGATTATGAACACTGAAGCTTTCTTT. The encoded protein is CASSPRDRGIMNTEAFF. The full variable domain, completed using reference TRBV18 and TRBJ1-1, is NAGVMQNPRHLVRRRGQEARLRCSPMKGHSHVYWYRQLPEEGLKFMVYLQKENIIDESGMPKERFSAEFPKEGPSILRIQQVVRGDSAAYFCASSPRDRGIMNTEAFFGQGTRLTVV.